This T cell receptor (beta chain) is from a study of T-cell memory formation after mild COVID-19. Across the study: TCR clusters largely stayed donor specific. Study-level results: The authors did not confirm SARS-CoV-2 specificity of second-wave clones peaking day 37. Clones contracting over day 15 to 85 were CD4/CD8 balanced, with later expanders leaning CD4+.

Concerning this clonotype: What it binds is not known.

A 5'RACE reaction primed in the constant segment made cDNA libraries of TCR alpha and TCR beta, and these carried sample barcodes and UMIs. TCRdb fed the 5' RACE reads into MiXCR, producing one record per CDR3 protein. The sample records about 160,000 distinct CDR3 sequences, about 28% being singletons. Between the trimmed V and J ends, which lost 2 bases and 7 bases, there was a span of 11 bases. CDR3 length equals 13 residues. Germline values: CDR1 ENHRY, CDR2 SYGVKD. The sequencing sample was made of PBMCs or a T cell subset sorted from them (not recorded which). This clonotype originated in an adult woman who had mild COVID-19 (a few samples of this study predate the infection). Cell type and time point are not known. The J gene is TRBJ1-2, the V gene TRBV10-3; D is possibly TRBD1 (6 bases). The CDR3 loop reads CAISETGPAGYTF. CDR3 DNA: TGTGCCATCAGTGAGACAGGGCCGGCTGGCTACACCTTC.